The 32 T cell receptor beta chains below come from one sample, sequenced in a study of blood T cell repertoires in COVID-19. Measured with immunoSEQ multiplex PCR; TCRdb has only the in-frame clones, and not every one. The sample has about 240,000 clones; about 79% are singletons. The sample taken for sequencing was peripheral blood. The origin of the receptors is a woman of 80 years or more with acute or convalescent COVID-19.

The chain has TRBV5-6 and TRBJ2-7; 10 bases match TRBD1. V dropped 1 base and J dropped 7; count of bases not matched to a gene: 17. The CDR3 is 18 amino acids. Germline CDR1 is SGHDT and CDR2 is YYEEEE. CDR3 nucleotides: TGTGCCAGCAGCTTGCGAAGATGGGAAGGGACAGGGGCAAGGGAGCAGTACTTC. Its protein product is CASSLRRWEGTGAREQYF.

V and J are TRBV4-1 and TRBJ1-2, with a tentative D call TRBD1 (6 bases). V was clipped by 0 bases and J by 6 bases, with 20 bases between them. From germline, CDR1 is MGHRA and CDR2 YSYEKL. There are 17 residues in the CDR3. Here the CDR3 DNA reads TGCGCCAGCAGCCAAGAATTTGGTAGGGGGGGGCCCAATGGCTACACCTTC. Amino acids: CASSQEFGRGGPNGYTF.

This clone has a handful of counts. V is TRBV2 and J is TRBJ2-7; tentatively, D is TRBD1 (5 bases). The CDR3 consists of 13 residues. The V end was cut by 7 bases, the J end by 5 bases, with 15 bases between. Germline CDR1 is SNHLY and CDR2 is FYNNEI. The CDR3 reads CASMRQGIDEQYF. CDR3 DNA: TGTGCCAGCATGCGGCAGGGAATCGACGAGCAGTACTTC.

This clone was seen just once. The rearrangement uses TRBV3-1 (or the pseudogene TRBV3-2) and TRBJ1-1, with TRBD1 as a possible D gene (6 bases). With 4 bases removed from V and 1 base from J, the gap between germline ends came to 19 bases. The germline V gene encodes CDR1 LGHDT and CDR2 YNNKEL (reference sequence). The CDR3 is made up of 17 amino acids. This CDR3 is CASSPYLRGEANTEAFF. In DNA, the CDR3 is TGTGCCAGCAGCCCTTACCTCAGGGGAGAGGCGAACACTGAAGCTTTCTTT.

The chain joins TRBV7-2 to TRBJ2-1, with D perhaps matching TRBD2 (7 bases). The germline V gene has CDR1 SGHTA and CDR2 FQGNSA. Trimming pared 5 bases from V and 3 bases from J, leaving 17 bases between. The CDR3 loop spans 16 amino acids. The CDR3 loop is CASSQRGGALYNEQFF. Written as DNA, the CDR3 is TGTGCCAGCAGCCAAAGGGGGGGGGCCCTCTACAATGAGCAGTTCTTC.

The chain has TRBV3-1 (or the pseudogene TRBV3-2) and TRBJ2-3, with a possible D match to TRBD2 (6 bases). The length of the CDR3 is 15 residues. V shed 4 bases and J shed 2 bases, with 13 bases lying between them. The germline V gene encodes CDR1 LGHDT and CDR2 YNNKEL (reference sequence). The CDR3 sequence is CASSPMGGHTDTQYF. The CDR3 DNA reads TGTGCCAGCAGCCCCATGGGGGGTCACACAGATACGCAGTATTTT.

The gene calls are TRBV7-9 and TRBJ1-2; 8 positions match TRBD1. Germline V gene sequence: CDR1 SEHNR, CDR2 FQNEAQ (reference sequence). V lost 1 base to trimming and J lost 5 bases; unmatched junction nucleotides: 6. The CDR3 spans 15 residues. The DNA for the CDR3 is TGTGCCAGCAGCTTAGTCAGGGGGCAGACTTATGGCTACACCTTC. Its protein product is CASSLVRGQTYGYTF.

This clone showed up just once. The rearrangement links TRBV19 to TRBJ2-5; 13 nucleotides match TRBD2. Germline V lookup: CDR1 LNHDA, CDR2 SQIVND (reference sequence). With 10 bases clipped from V and 5 bases from J, the junction kept 10 bases outside the gene matches. This CDR3 contains 15 residues. DNA of the CDR3: TGTGCCACCCAATCCGGGACTAGCGGGGTGGAGACCCAGTACTTC. This sequence encodes CATQSGTSGVETQYF. Full variable domain (rest looked up from reference TRBV19 and TRBJ2-5): DGGITQSPKYLFRKEGQNVTLSCEQNLNHDAMYWYRQDPGQGLRLIYYSQIVNDFQKGDIAEGYSVSREKKESFPLTVTSAQKNPTAFYLCATQSGTSGVETQYFGPGTRLLVL.

The table lists this clone with a count of one. This sequence joins TRBV5-1 and TRBJ1-4; D call uncertain. The germline V gene has CDR1 SGHRS and CDR2 YFSETQ. CDR3 length: 14 amino acids. Between the trimmed V and J ends, which lost 2 bases and 4 bases, there was a span of 9 bases. In DNA, the CDR3 is TGCGCCAGCAGCTTCAGTGGTTTTAATGAAAAACTGTTTTTT. Amino acids: CASSFSGFNEKLFF.

The V call is TRBV11-3, the J call TRBJ1-1; the D is unclear. V lost 7 bases and J 4 bases, leaving 10 bases between the germline ends. The CDR3 runs 12 residues. Germline values: CDR1 SGHNT, CDR2 YENEEA. The DNA for the CDR3 is TGTGCCAGCACCAGACGGGGCACTGAAGCTTTCTTT. Translating it yields CASTRRGTEAFF.

This chain uses TRBV7-6 with TRBJ1-1; weak D call: TRBD1 (5 bases). The CDR3 extends over 18 amino acids. The V end lost 2 bases, the J end lost 1 base, and 20 bases lay between the germline ends. From germline, CDR1 is SGHVS and CDR2 FNYEAQ. The CDR3 region has the DNA TGTGCCAGCAGCTTAAGCCCCCCTGCGGGGCAGCCGAACACTGAAGCTTTCTTT. The encoded protein is CASSLSPPAGQPNTEAFF.

V and J are TRBV19 and TRBJ1-5; D not resolved. The V end was cut by 0 bases, the J end by 1 base, with 16 bases between. The germline V gene encodes CDR1 LNHDA and CDR2 SQIVND (reference sequence). The CDR3 sequence is 18 residues long. The CDR3 DNA follows: TGTGCCAGTAGTATAGATAATCGAGGGCAACTCAGCAATCAGCCCCAGCATTTT. Translating gives CASSIDNRGQLSNQPQHF.

This clone was seen more than once but under ten times. The chain employs TRBV5-4 and TRBJ2-7; 8 bases match TRBD1. Trimming cost V 3 bases and J 5 bases; bases outside gene matches: 4. In germline, CDR1 is SGHNT, CDR2 YYREEE (reference sequence). CDR3 length: 13 amino acids. The CDR3 bases are TGTGCCAGCAGCTACCCAGGGGGCGACGAGCAGTACTTC. Its protein product is CASSYPGGDEQYF.

The chain joins TRBV5-1 to TRBJ2-1; possibly TRBD2 for D (6 bases). Germline CDR1 SGHRS, CDR2 YFSETQ. Trimming left V 0 bases short and J 4 bases short, with 14 bases between. The length of the CDR3 is 16 residues. CDR3 bases: TGCGCCAGCAGCTTGGTGGGGCCAGGGAGGTACAATGAGCAGTTCTTC. Its translation: CASSLVGPGRYNEQFF.

The chain carries TRBV4-2 and TRBJ1-6; no reliable D call. The CDR3 is 14 amino acids. Per the germline V gene, CDR1 is LGHNA and CDR2 is YNFKEQ. Trimming removed 5 bases at V and 7 bases at J, with 12 bases between. The CDR3, as DNA: TGTGCCAGCAGCGACCGGGTCCAAAATTCACCCCTCCACTTT. Protein product: CASSDRVQNSPLHF.

V and J are TRBV5-1 and TRBJ1-6; 11 bases agree with TRBD1. The trim removed 4 bases at V and 5 bases at J, leaving 8 bases unmatched. Germline-derived CDR1 and CDR2 are SGHRS and YFSETQ. The CDR3 runs to 17 residues. For the CDR3, the DNA is TGCGCCAGCAGCCTTCGGACAGGGGGCACGGATAATTCACCCCTCCACTTT. Translation: CASSLRTGGTDNSPLHF.

The chain recombines TRBV20-1 with TRBJ1-1, with 10 nucleotides matching TRBD1. CDR3 length: 13 residues. Germline CDR1 and CDR2: DFQATT and SNEGSKA (reference sequence). V was clipped by 3 bases and J by 4 bases; unmatched bases: 2. CDR3 residues: CSASWTGGTEAFF. The CDR3 DNA follows: TGCAGTGCTAGTTGGACAGGGGGCACTGAAGCTTTCTTT.

Only one count was recorded for this clone. CDR3 sequence: CASSYWTGKDNQPQHF. DNA for the CDR3: TGTGCCAGCAGTTACTGGACAGGGAAGGACAATCAGCCCCAGCATTTT. The chain is built from TRBV6-5 and TRBJ1-5, with 8 positions matching TRBD1. The V gene's germline CDR1 is MNHEY and CDR2 SVGAGI. The J segment lost 3 bases and the V segment lost 1 base, leaving 5 bases of the junction unmatched. The CDR3 sequence is 16 residues long.

The chain is built from TRBV27 and TRBJ2-3, with 7 bases aligning to TRBD1. Trimming took 5 bases from V and 5 from J; bases not matched to a gene: 7. CDR3 length: 14 residues. Germline CDR1 reads MNHEY; CDR2 reads SMNVEV (reference sequence). Here the CDR3 reads CASSLDRWLDTQYF. In DNA, the CDR3 is TGTGCCAGCAGTCTGGACAGGTGGTTAGATACGCAGTATTTT.

This chain connects TRBV18 to TRBJ1-6; 10 nucleotides match TRBD1. Germline CDR1 reads KGHSH; CDR2 reads LQKENI. The CDR3 loop spans 13 amino acids. V shed 6 bases, J shed 8 bases, and the junction held 1 base outside the gene matches. The CDR3 sequence is CASSGTGDSPLHF. CDR3 bases: TGTGCCAGCTCCGGGACAGGGGATTCACCCCTCCACTTT.

The chain couples TRBV18 to TRBJ2-6; 12 bases align to TRBD1. With V trimmed by 3 bases and J by 3 bases, 6 bases remained unmatched. Germline CDR1 and CDR2: KGHSH and LQKENI. The CDR3 loop spans 18 amino acids. CDR3 bases: TGTGCCAGCTCACCCCTGGGACAGGGGGCAGTTGGGGCCAACGTCCTGACTTTC. Protein sequence: CASSPLGQGAVGANVLTF.

The chain is built from TRBV5-1 and TRBJ2-3; 9 nucleotides line up with TRBD2. Trimming at V came to 0 bases and at J to 2 bases, leaving 10 bases not matched to a gene. CDR1 and CDR2 (germline): SGHRS, YFSETQ. The CDR3 consists of 18 residues. CDR3 in DNA: TGCGCCAGCAGCTTGGCCTTAGGGACTAGCTCCGCCACAGATACGCAGTATTTT. This encodes CASSLALGTSSATDTQYF.

This chain links TRBV18 with TRBJ1-1; D is perhaps TRBD1 (6 bases). Per germline, CDR1 KGHSH and CDR2 LQKENI. CDR3 length equals 15 residues. The V end was cut by 0 bases, the J end by 2 bases, with 10 bases between. The CDR3 DNA follows: TGTGCCAGCTCACCACCGGGGACACCCAACACTGAAGCTTTCTTT. Its translation: CASSPPGTPNTEAFF.

The chain carries TRBV5-1 and TRBJ2-1, with 7 positions matching TRBD1. CDR3 length: 15 residues. Looked up from germline, CDR1 is SGHRS and CDR2 is YFSETQ. The junction had 7 bases not matched to a gene; V was cut back by 7 bases and J by 0 bases. The CDR3 reads CASAPAGGSYNEQFF. The CDR3 bases are TGCGCCAGCGCCCCTGCAGGGGGCTCCTACAATGAGCAGTTCTTC. Supplemented by reference TRBV5-1 and TRBJ2-1, the full variable domain reads KAGVTQTPRYLIKTRGQQVTLSCSPISGHRSVSWYQQTPGQGLQFLFEYFSETQRNKGNFPGRFSGRQFSNSRSEMNVSTLELGDSALYLCASAPAGGSYNEQFFGPGTRLTVL.

The chain uses TRBV6-1 and TRBJ2-7; possibly TRBD1 for D (5 bases). The length of the CDR3 is 14 residues. The germline gives CDR1 MNHNS, CDR2 SASEGT. V dropped 1 base and J dropped 2 bases, with 9 bases sitting between them. CDR3 loop: CASSEGWGPYEQYF. DNA of the CDR3: TGTGCCAGCAGTGAAGGTTGGGGCCCCTACGAGCAGTACTTC.

The CDR3 spells CASSIGQGRLDGYTF. CDR3 nucleotides: TGTGCCAGTAGTATAGGACAGGGGAGGCTCGATGGCTACACCTTC. The gene calls are TRBV19 and TRBJ1-2; 8 bases are a match to TRBD1. Trimming at V came to 1 base and at J to 6 bases, leaving 7 bases not matched to a gene. In germline, CDR1 is LNHDA, CDR2 SQIVND (reference sequence). The length of the CDR3 is 15 residues.

The chain has TRBV4-1 and TRBJ2-7; 9 bases line up with TRBD1. The CDR3 consists of 17 residues. CDR1 and CDR2 (germline): MGHRA, YSYEKL. V trimming: 5 bases; J trimming: 2 bases; junction bases outside the gene matches: 13. This CDR3 is CASSTYRGTGNTYEQYF. Written as DNA, the CDR3 is TGCGCCAGCAGCACGTATCGAGGGACAGGGAATACCTACGAGCAGTACTTC.

The chain is built from TRBV19 and TRBJ1-6; 7 bases match TRBD1. The trim removed 10 bases at V and 3 bases at J, leaving 9 bases unmatched. The CDR3 contains 15 residues. The germline V gene has CDR1 LNHDA and CDR2 SQIVND (reference sequence). The DNA of the CDR3 is TGTGCCACCCAGGACAGGACGCTCTATAATTCACCCCTCCACTTT. This gives the protein CATQDRTLYNSPLHF.

The table lists this clone with a few counts. The V gene is TRBV3-1 (or the pseudogene TRBV3-2), the J gene TRBJ1-6; 9 bases line up with TRBD1. Germline trimming cut 4 bases from V and 7 bases from J; bases unmatched to any gene: 2. This CDR3 has 14 amino acids. Per the germline V gene, CDR1 is LGHDT and CDR2 is YNNKEL (reference sequence). The CDR3 loop is CASSLGTGNSPLHF. CDR3 in DNA: TGTGCCAGCAGCCTCGGGACAGGGAATTCACCCCTCCACTTT.

The chain recombines TRBV5-1 with TRBJ1-4; D is unresolved. Germline assignment: CDR1 SGHRS and CDR2 YFSETQ. CDR3 size: 15 residues. The germline V and J ends were trimmed by 4 bases and 0 bases, with 10 bases remaining between them. The CDR3 protein is CASSPAGATNEKLFF. CDR3 in DNA: TGCGCCAGCAGCCCGGCCGGGGCAACTAATGAAAAACTGTTTTTT. Complete variable domain (other parts from reference TRBV5-1 and TRBJ1-4): KAGVTQTPRYLIKTRGQQVTLSCSPISGHRSVSWYQQTPGQGLQFLFEYFSETQRNKGNFPGRFSGRQFSNSRSEMNVSTLELGDSALYLCASSPAGATNEKLFFGSGTQLSVL.

The chain carries TRBV4-1 and TRBJ1-4; 7 bases map to TRBD1. CDR3 length: 17 amino acids. Germline V gene data show CDR1 as MGHRA and CDR2 as YSYEKL. J gave up 4 bases and V 0 bases, and 8 bases lay outside the gene matches. CDR3 bases: TGCGCCAGCAGCCAAGAAAATCCGGGACAGCTTAATGAAAAACTGTTTTTT. Protein sequence: CASSQENPGQLNEKLFF.

This clone was found once. This chain connects TRBV2 to TRBJ2-2; D possibly corresponds to TRBD2 (6 bases). Between the trimmed V and J ends, which lost 4 bases and 6 bases, there was a span of 12 bases. Germline V gene sequence: CDR1 SNHLY, CDR2 FYNNEI. The CDR3 covers 14 residues. This chain's CDR3 is CASSGGTRSGELFF. In DNA form, the CDR3 reads TGTGCCAGCAGTGGGGGGACTCGGTCCGGGGAGCTGTTTTTT. Full variable domain (missing parts from reference TRBV2 and TRBJ2-2): EPEVTQTPSHQVTQMGQEVILRCVPISNHLYFYWYRQILGQKVEFLVSFYNNEISEKSEIFDDQFSVERPDGSNFTLKIRSTKLEDSAMYFCASSGGTRSGELFFGEGSRLTVL.